This T cell receptor beta chain was found in a study of T cell repertoires in cytomegalovirus infection. Study-level information: Matching HLA type, along with CMV infection, was indicated by public TCR beta signatures.

TCRdb recomputed calls from the reads with MiXCR, one row per CDR3 protein. The data show approximately 490,000 distinct CDR3 sequences, with about 11% seen just once and roughly 10% held by the top ten. Study results and caveats: HLA-C-restricted CMV clonotypes gave the most frequent clonotype in two of eight donors. Cumulated frequencies of public TCR beta families served to identify carriers of CMV plus the relevant HLA.

This clonotype was seen many times. Its target is unknown. What was sequenced was PBMCs. This clonotype was obtained from a human donor in good health (CMV status not recorded). Some clones in this sample may be carry-over from other donors' samples.

CDR3 bases: TGTGCCAGCAACAGCGGACACCGTCAGCCCCAGCATTTT. This sequence encodes CASNSGHRQPQHF. This rearrangement joins TRBV7-2 to TRBJ1-5, with D perhaps TRBD1 (5 bases). V lost 7 bases, J lost 6 bases, and 13 bases lay in between. Germline V gives CDR1 SGHTA, CDR2 FQGNSA. This CDR3 has 13 residues. Combining the CDR3 with reference TRBV7-2 and TRBJ1-5 gives the whole variable domain GAGVSQSPSNKVTEKGKDVELRCDPISGHTALYWYRQSLGQGLEFLIYFQGNSAPDKSGLPSDRFSAERTGGSVSTLTIQRTQQEDSAVYLCASNSGHRQPQHFGDGTRLSIL.